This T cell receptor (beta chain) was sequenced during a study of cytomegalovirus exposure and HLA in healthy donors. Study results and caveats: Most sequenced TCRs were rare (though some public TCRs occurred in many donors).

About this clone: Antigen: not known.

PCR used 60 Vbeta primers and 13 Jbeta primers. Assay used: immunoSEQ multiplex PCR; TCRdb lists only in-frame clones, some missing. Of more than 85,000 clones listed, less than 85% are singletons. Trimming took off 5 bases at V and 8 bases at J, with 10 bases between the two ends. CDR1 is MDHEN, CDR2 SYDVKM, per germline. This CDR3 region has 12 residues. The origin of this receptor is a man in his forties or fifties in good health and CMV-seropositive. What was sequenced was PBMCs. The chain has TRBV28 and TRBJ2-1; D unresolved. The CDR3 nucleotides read TGTGCCAGCAGTACTATGCGGTATGAGCAGTTCTTC. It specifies CASSTMRYEQFF.